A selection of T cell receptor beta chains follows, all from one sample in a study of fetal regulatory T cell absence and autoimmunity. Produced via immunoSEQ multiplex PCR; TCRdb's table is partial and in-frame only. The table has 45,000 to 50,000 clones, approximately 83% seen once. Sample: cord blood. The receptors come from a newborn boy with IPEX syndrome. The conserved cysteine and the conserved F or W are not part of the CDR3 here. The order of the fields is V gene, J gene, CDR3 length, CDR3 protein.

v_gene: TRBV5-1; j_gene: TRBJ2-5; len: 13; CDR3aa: ASSWASGAQETQY
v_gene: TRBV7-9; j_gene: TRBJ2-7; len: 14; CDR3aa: ASSPQGGKSSYEQY
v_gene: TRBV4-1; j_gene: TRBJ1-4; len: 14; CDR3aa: ASSRTKGQGDEKLF
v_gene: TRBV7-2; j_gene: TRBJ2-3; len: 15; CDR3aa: ASSSIDDSGSTDTQY
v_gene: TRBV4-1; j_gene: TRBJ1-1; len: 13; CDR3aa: ASSQAFRLNTEAF
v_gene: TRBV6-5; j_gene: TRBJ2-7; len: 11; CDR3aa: ASGRDHTYEQY
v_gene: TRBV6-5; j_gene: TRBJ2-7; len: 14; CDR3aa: ASSYSTSGSGYEQY
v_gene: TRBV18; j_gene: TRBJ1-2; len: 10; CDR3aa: ASSTGVYGYT
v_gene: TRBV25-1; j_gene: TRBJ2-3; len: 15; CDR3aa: ASSDGRRQMNTDTQY
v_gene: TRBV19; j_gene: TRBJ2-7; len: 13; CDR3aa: ASSVFGGPVYEQY
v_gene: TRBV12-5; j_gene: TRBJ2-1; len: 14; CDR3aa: ASGLVSSGWYNEQF
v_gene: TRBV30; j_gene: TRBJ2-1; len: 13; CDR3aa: AWSYGTGAYNEQF
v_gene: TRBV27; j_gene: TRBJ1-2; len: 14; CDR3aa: ASSLTLLGTGDGYT
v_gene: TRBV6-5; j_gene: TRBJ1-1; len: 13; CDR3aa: ASSYAGRQNTEAF
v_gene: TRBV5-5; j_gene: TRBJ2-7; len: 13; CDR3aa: ASSLGHLGPYEQY
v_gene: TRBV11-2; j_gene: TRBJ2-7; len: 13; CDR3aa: ASSLGASGTGEQY
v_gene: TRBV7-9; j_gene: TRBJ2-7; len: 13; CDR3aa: ASSSPKREGHEQY
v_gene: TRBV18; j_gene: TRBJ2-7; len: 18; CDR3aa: ASSPRGRGMISPFSYEQY
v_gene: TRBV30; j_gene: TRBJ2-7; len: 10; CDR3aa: AWSDSVREQY
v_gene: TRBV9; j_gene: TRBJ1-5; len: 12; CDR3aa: ASSATLSNQPQH
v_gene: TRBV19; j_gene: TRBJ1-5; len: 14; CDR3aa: ASSITVGQSNQPQH
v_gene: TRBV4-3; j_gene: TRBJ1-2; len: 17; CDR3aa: ASSQGPILMTGVNYGYT
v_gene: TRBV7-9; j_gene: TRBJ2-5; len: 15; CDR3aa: ASTTPRVAADQETQY
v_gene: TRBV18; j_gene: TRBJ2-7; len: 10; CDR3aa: ASSPTSYEQY
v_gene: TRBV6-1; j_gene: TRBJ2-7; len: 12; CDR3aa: ASSEGTGGYEQY
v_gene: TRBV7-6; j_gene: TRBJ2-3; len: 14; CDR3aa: ASSRGTGGLTDTQY
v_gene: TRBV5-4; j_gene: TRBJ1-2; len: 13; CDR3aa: ASSPLGQGNYGYT
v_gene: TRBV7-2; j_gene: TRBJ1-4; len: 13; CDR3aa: ASSPQRATNEKLF
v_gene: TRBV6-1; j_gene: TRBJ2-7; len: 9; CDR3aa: ASSDSYEQY
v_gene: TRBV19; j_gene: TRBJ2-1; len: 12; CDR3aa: ASRYSVSYNEQF
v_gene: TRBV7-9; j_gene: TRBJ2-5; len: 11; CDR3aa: ASSRQGNGPQY
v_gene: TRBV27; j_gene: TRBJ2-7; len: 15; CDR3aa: ASSPLTTGTPHYEQY
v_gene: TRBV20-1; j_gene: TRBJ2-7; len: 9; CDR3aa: SALTGSEQY
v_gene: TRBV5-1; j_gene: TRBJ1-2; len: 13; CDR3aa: ASSLREGSNYGYT
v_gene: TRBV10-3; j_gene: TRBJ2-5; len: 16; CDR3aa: ATLAGTSGRGLRETQY
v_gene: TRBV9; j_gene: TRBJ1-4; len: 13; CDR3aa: ASSVGGGENEKLF
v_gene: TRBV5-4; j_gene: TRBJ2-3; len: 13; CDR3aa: ASSWTSGSTDTQY
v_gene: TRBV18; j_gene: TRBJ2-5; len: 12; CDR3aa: ASSPPAGGQTQY
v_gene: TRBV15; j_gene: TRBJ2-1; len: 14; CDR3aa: ATSRGTGTLYNEQF
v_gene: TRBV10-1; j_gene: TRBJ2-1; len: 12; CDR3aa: ASRLRGTPGEQF
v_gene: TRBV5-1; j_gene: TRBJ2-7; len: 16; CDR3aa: ASSLAPRVRAGDYEQY
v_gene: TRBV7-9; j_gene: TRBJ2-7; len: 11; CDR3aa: ASSTGTTHEQY
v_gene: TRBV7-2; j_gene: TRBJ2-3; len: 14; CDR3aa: ASSLVGGVSTDTQY
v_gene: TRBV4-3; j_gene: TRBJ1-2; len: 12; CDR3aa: ASSHAPGTYGYT
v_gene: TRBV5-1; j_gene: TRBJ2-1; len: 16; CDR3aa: ASSLAQTSGASYNEQF
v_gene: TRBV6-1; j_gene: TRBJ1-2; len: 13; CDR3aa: ASSERWGSAYGYT
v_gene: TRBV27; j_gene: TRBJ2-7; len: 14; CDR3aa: ASSSTLLLSSYEQY
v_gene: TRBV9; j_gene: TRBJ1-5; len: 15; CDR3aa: ASSGTGSRYSNQPQH
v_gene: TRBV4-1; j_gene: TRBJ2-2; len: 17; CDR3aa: ASSHLGLAGGPNTGELF
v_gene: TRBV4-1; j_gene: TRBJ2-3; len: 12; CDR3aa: ASSQRQGRDTQY
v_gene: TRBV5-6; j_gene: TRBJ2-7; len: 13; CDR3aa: ASSATSGRVYEQY
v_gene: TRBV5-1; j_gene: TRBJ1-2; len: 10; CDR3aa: ASSPGDYGYT